Presented here are 27 T cell receptor beta chains from one specimen sequenced in a study of blood T cell repertoires in COVID-19. The protocol was immunoSEQ multiplex PCR, while the TCRdb copy is restricted to in-frame clones and leaves out a portion. The profile shows a few hundred thousand clones, roughly 84% of them singletons. The sequencing sample was made of PBMCs or T cells enriched from blood (not recorded which). The receptors originated from a woman between 50 and 59 years old who had been exposed to COVID-19.

V is TRBV6-5 and J is TRBJ1-2, with a tentative D call TRBD1 (6 bases). The ends were cut back, 8 bases at V and 2 bases at J, with 12 bases in the middle. CDR1 is MNHEY and CDR2 is SVGAGI in the germline V gene. This CDR3 has 13 amino acids. The CDR3 sequence: CASSHTGNYGYTF. CDR3 coding DNA: TGTGCCAGCTCCCATACAGGGAACTATGGCTACACCTTC.

The CDR3 coding sequence is TGCGCCAGCAGCACCTCCGGGACTAGCGGGGGGGCCCGAAGCACAGATACGCAGTATTTT. Protein: CASSTSGTSGGARSTDTQYF. The chain carries TRBV5-1 and TRBJ2-3, with TRBD2 matching over 16 bases. The CDR3 spans 20 residues. CDR1 is SGHRS and CDR2 is YFSETQ in the germline V gene. With 4 bases clipped from V and 0 bases from J, the junction kept 11 bases outside the gene matches.

V is TRBV10-1 and J is TRBJ2-7; 8 bases agree with TRBD1. This CDR3 has 13 residues. The germline gives CDR1 WNHNN, CDR2 SYGVQD (reference sequence). V shed 6 bases, J shed 4 bases, and the junction held 5 bases outside the gene matches. In nucleotides, the CDR3 is TGCGCCAGCAGGAGCAGGGGGCTTTACGAGCAGTACTTC. This encodes CASRSRGLYEQYF.

The chain has TRBV9 and TRBJ1-1, with 9 bases identical to TRBD1. V lost 4 bases, J lost 4 bases, and 2 bases stayed unmatched. This CDR3 comprises 13 residues. Per germline, CDR1 SGDLS and CDR2 YYNGEE. The DNA of the CDR3 is TGTGCCAGCAGCAAGACAGGGGGCACTGAAGCTTTCTTT. Translating it yields CASSKTGGTEAFF. The complete variable domain, with remaining parts taken from reference TRBV9 and TRBJ1-1, reads DSGVTQTPKHLITATGQRVTLRCSPRSGDLSVYWYQQSLDQGLQFLIQYYNGEERAKGNILERFSAQQFPDLHSELNLSSLELGDSALYFCASSKTGGTEAFFGQGTRLTVV.

The V and J genes are TRBV7-9 and TRBJ2-1; tentatively, D is TRBD2 (5 bases). Germline values: CDR1 SEHNR, CDR2 FQNEAQ (reference sequence). CDR3 length: 15 residues. The V and J ends lost 5 bases and 0 bases respectively, with 11 bases between them. CDR3 nucleotide sequence: TGTGCCAGCAGCCTGTGGACTGTCTCCTACAATGAGCAGTTCTTC. As protein: CASSLWTVSYNEQFF.

This chain joins TRBV19 and TRBJ1-3; possible D gene TRBD1, 6 bases. Germline loops: CDR1 LNHDA, CDR2 SQIVND (reference sequence). Trimming removed 7 bases at V and 0 bases at J, with 16 bases between. The CDR3 has 16 amino acids. CDR3 DNA: TGTGCCAGTATCCACACAGGGAGGGCCTCTGGAAACACCATATATTTT. It codes for CASIHTGRASGNTIYF.

This chain links TRBV12-3 or TRBV12-4 with TRBJ2-5, with D perhaps TRBD2 (5 bases). Deletions cut 2 bases from V and 9 bases from J, with 7 bases between. CDR3 size: 11 residues. CDR3 sequence: CASSLYGAQYF. In DNA, the CDR3 is TGTGCCAGCAGTTTATACGGGGCCCAGTACTTC.

The chain recombines TRBV14 with TRBJ2-7; possibly TRBD1 for D (6 bases). The ends were cut back, 4 bases at V and 6 bases at J, with 16 bases in the middle. The CDR3 totals 14 residues. Germline V lookup: CDR1 SGHDN, CDR2 FVKESK. The CDR3 sequence: CASSPGTGLIEQYF. In nucleotides, the CDR3 is TGTGCCAGCAGCCCTGGCACAGGGTTGATCGAGCAGTACTTC.

The rearrangement joins TRBV5-1 to TRBJ1-4; 11 nucleotides agree with TRBD1. Germline assignment: CDR1 SGHRS and CDR2 YFSETQ. The CDR3 runs to 16 residues. V trimming: 4 bases; J trimming: 4 bases; junction bases outside the gene matches: 6. CDR3 bases: TGCGCCAGCAGCCCCGGGACAGGGGGATTTAATGAAAAACTGTTTTTT. This sequence encodes CASSPGTGGFNEKLFF.

This sequence joins TRBV7-3 and TRBJ2-5; 7 positions agree with TRBD1. The CDR3 runs 14 residues. Trimming at V came to 5 bases and at J to 2 bases, leaving 5 bases not matched to a gene. Germline loops: CDR1 SGHTA, CDR2 FQGTGA. CDR3 sequence (DNA): TGTGCCAGCAGCCCTCAGGGGGTACAAGAGACCCAGTACTTC. Translation: CASSPQGVQETQYF.

J is TRBJ1-1 and V is TRBV5-1, with 7 bases fitting TRBD1. This CDR3 region has 15 residues. Germline CDR1 and CDR2: SGHRS and YFSETQ. With 4 bases clipped from V and 0 bases from J, the junction kept 6 bases outside the gene matches. CDR3 coding DNA: TGCGCCAGCAGCCAGGGGGGTAGGCTGAACACTGAAGCTTTCTTT. Translated: CASSQGGRLNTEAFF.

This rearrangement joins TRBV19 to TRBJ2-5, with 8 bases aligning to TRBD1. In germline, CDR1 is LNHDA, CDR2 SQIVND (reference sequence). The CDR3 is 14 residues long. With V trimmed by 4 bases and J by 5 bases, 6 bases remained unmatched. DNA of the CDR3: TGTGCCAGTAGTACCAGGACAGGGCACGAGACCCAGTACTTC. It yields the protein CASSTRTGHETQYF. Using reference TRBV19 and TRBJ2-5 for the parts outside the CDR3, the full variable domain is DGGITQSPKYLFRKEGQNVTLSCEQNLNHDAMYWYRQDPGQGLRLIYYSQIVNDFQKGDIAEGYSVSREKKESFPLTVTSAQKNPTAFYLCASSTRTGHETQYFGPGTRLLVL.

This rearrangement joins TRBV7-9 to TRBJ2-1, with D perhaps TRBD1 (5 bases). Germline V gene sequence: CDR1 SEHNR, CDR2 FQNEAQ (reference sequence). V was shortened by 3 bases and J by 5 bases, with 8 bases between the two germline ends. The CDR3 runs to 13 residues. The CDR3 reads CASSFPRDNEQFF. CDR3 coding DNA: TGTGCCAGCAGCTTTCCCAGGGACAATGAGCAGTTCTTC.

This chain uses TRBV5-1 with TRBJ1-1, with D possibly being TRBD1 (5 bases). Germline V CDR1 and CDR2: SGHRS, YFSETQ. CDR3 length: 15 residues. The V end lost 2 bases, the J end lost 3 bases, and 14 bases lay between the germline ends. The CDR3 DNA is TGCGCCAGCAGCTTCGTGAGTGGGGGGGACACTGAAGCTTTCTTT. Translating gives CASSFVSGGDTEAFF.

This clone has more than one count but fewer than ten. The chain links TRBV30 to TRBJ1-3; possible D gene TRBD1, 5 bases. Trimming took 3 bases from V and 2 from J, leaving 14 bases between them. The CDR3 runs to 15 residues. The germline V gene has CDR1 GTSNPN and CDR2 SVGIG (reference sequence). The CDR3 region has the DNA TGTGCCTGGAGCCGACAGCCGACCCCTGGAAACACCATATATTTT. The encoded protein is CAWSRQPTPGNTIYF.

This clone was counted a single time. This chain joins TRBV15 and TRBJ2-5, with 8 bases matching TRBD1. CDR1 is LNHNV and CDR2 is YYDKDF in the germline V gene (reference sequence). Trimming cost V 4 bases and J 5 bases; bases outside gene matches: 15. This CDR3 is built from 17 residues. The CDR3 bases are TGTGCCACCAGCAAACACCGGGACAGGCTCTTCTGGGAGACCCAGTACTTC. It translates to CATSKHRDRLFWETQYF.

CDR3 protein: CASSQVSGGGGDTQYF. The CDR3 region has the DNA TGTGCCAGCTCACAAGTCTCAGGGGGAGGAGGAGATACGCAGTATTTT. The V and J genes are TRBV18 and TRBJ2-3, with D possibly matching TRBD1 (7 bases). With 4 bases removed from V and 5 bases from J, the gap between germline ends came to 19 bases. Looked up from germline, CDR1 is KGHSH and CDR2 is LQKENI. The CDR3 contains 16 residues.

This chain links TRBV7-9 with TRBJ1-3; the match to TRBD1 covers 11 bases. The germline CDR1 and CDR2 sequences are SEHNR and FQNEAQ (reference sequence). V shed 2 bases, J shed 0 bases, and the junction held 6 bases outside the gene matches. CDR3 length: 18 residues. This CDR3 is CASSLWTGGARSGNTIYF. The CDR3 DNA sequence: TGTGCCAGCAGCTTATGGACAGGGGGCGCCCGCTCTGGAAACACCATATATTTT.

The chain employs TRBV10-3 and TRBJ1-2; D call uncertain. The CDR3 covers 14 residues. The V end was cut by 6 bases, the J end by 0 bases, with 11 bases between. Germline CDR1 reads ENHRY; CDR2 reads SYGVKD. CDR3 sequence reads: CAIRPVLANYGYTF. The CDR3 DNA is TGTGCCATCAGGCCGGTCCTAGCTAACTATGGCTACACCTTC.

This sequence joins TRBV30 and TRBJ2-2, with TRBD2 matching over 11 bases. This CDR3 region has 17 residues. Germline-derived CDR1 and CDR2 are GTSNPN and SVGIG (reference sequence). J gave up 4 bases and V 3 bases, and 10 bases lay outside the gene matches. The chain's CDR3 is CAWRRSSGGAFTGELFF. As DNA, the CDR3 is TGTGCCTGGAGGAGGAGTAGCGGGGGGGCGTTCACCGGGGAGCTGTTTTTT.

The V and J genes are TRBV6-1 and TRBJ1-6, with 11 nucleotides matching TRBD1. The CDR3 is made up of 17 amino acids. Trimming took 1 base from V and 9 from J; bases not matched to a gene: 8. CDR1 is MNHNS and CDR2 is SASEGT in the germline V gene. The CDR3 sequence is CASSEDNGGTGGSPLHF. Written as DNA, the CDR3 is TGTGCCAGCAGTGAAGATAATGGGGGGACAGGGGGTTCACCCCTCCACTTT.

This chain links TRBV3-1 (or the pseudogene TRBV3-2) with TRBJ2-5; no clear D gene. Trimming shortened V by 3 bases and J by 7 bases, and 15 bases separated the two germline ends. Germline-derived CDR1 and CDR2 are LGHDT and YNNKEL (reference sequence). The CDR3 length is 14 residues. CDR3 nucleotide sequence: TGTGCCAGCAGCCAGGGCCTTACGATATGGACCCAGTACTTC. Its protein is CASSQGLTIWTQYF.

The chain combines TRBV6-5 with TRBJ2-7, with a possible D match to TRBD1 (6 bases). The CDR3 has 12 amino acids. The V end was cut by 8 bases, the J end by 5 bases, with 13 bases between. CDR1 MNHEY and CDR2 SVGAGI come from the germline V gene. In DNA form, the CDR3 reads TGTGCCAGCGGGCAGGGGTGGCACGAGCAGTACTTC. It translates to CASGQGWHEQYF.

The rearrangement uses TRBV27 and TRBJ1-6; the match to TRBD1 covers 7 bases. CDR3 length: 13 residues. Germline CDR1 reads MNHEY; CDR2 reads SMNVEV (reference sequence). J was trimmed by 5 bases and V by 6 bases; bases with no gene match: 1. Here the CDR3 DNA reads TGTGCCAGCAGGGGACAGCATAATTCACCCCTCCACTTT. This gives the protein CASRGQHNSPLHF.

V and J are TRBV7-6 and TRBJ2-7; D may be TRBD2 (6 bases). This CDR3 region has 12 residues. Germline assignment: CDR1 SGHVS and CDR2 FNYEAQ. V lost 3 bases and J lost 5, with 8 bases in between. Written as DNA, the CDR3 is TGTGCCAGCAGCTTTGCGGGACACGAGCAGTACTTC. It encodes CASSFAGHEQYF.

CDR3: CASSLSGTMNTEAFF. The CDR3 DNA is TGTGCCAGCAGTTTATCAGGGACTATGAACACTGAAGCTTTCTTT. V and J are TRBV27 and TRBJ1-1, with D perhaps matching TRBD1 (5 bases). Trimming took 0 bases from V and 0 from J, leaving 8 bases between them. The CDR3 has 15 amino acids. The germline CDR1 and CDR2 sequences are MNHEY and SMNVEV (reference sequence).

The chain couples TRBV27 to TRBJ1-1, with D perhaps TRBD1 (5 bases). In germline, CDR1 is MNHEY, CDR2 SMNVEV (reference sequence). Between the trimmed V and J ends, which lost 3 bases and 4 bases, there was a span of 12 bases. The CDR3 has 14 amino acids. The CDR3 DNA reads TGTGCCAGCAGTTTGAGTGCAGGGCCCACTGAAGCTTTCTTT. It encodes CASSLSAGPTEAFF.